This T cell receptor beta chain derives from a study of T cell responses to AZD1222 COVID-19 vaccine. About the study: Pooling covered second doses at about 4 or about 12 weeks.

CDR3 length equals 13 residues. Trimming shortened V by 4 bases and J by 3 bases, and 9 bases separated the two germline ends. The germline V gene has CDR1 LNHDA and CDR2 SQIVND (reference sequence). General study results and limits: Clonal diversity was possibly underestimated, and white British individuals and females predominated among donors. Spike-wide coverage was observed for vaccine-associated CD4 TCRs, with dominant responses at 160-218 and 743-854.

Libraries were prepared by immunoSEQ multiplex PCR; TCRdb keeps only in-frame clonotypes and omits some of them. The data hold 150,000 or so clones, with around 90% observed a single time. As for this clone: No antigen is known for it.

The clonotype was recovered from an adult in good health. The material was peripheral blood, obtained on day 0 of AZD1222 vaccination. The V and J genes are TRBV19 and TRBJ1-2; D perhaps matches TRBD1 (5 bases). In DNA form, the CDR3 reads TGTGCCAGTAGTAACCGGGGCTACTATGGCTACACCTTC. Translating it yields CASSNRGYYGYTF. Looking up the rest from reference TRBV19 and TRBJ1-2 gives the full variable domain: DGGITQSPKYLFRKEGQNVTLSCEQNLNHDAMYWYRQDPGQGLRLIYYSQIVNDFQKGDIAEGYSVSREKKESFPLTVTSAQKNPTAFYLCASSNRGYYGYTFGSGTRLTVV.